The 14 T cell receptor beta chains in this list originate from one sample, sequenced in a study of T cells after somatic rescue of genetic block. TCRdb keeps only in-frame clones here, not all; method: immunoSEQ multiplex PCR. This sample has around 67,000 clones, with about 91% found just once. The sample was peripheral blood mononuclear cells (PBMCs). All receptors derive from a man between 40 and 49 years old.

This chain joins TRBV5-5 and TRBJ2-6; tentatively, D is TRBD1 or TRBD2 (5 bases each). V lost 4 bases, J lost 0 bases, and 17 bases lay in between. CDR3 size: 18 residues. From germline, CDR1 is SGHKS and CDR2 YYEKEE (reference sequence). CDR3 in DNA: TGTGCCAGCAGCGTAACCGGGACCGACTACTCTGGGGCCAACGTCCTGACTTTC. It yields the protein CASSVTGTDYSGANVLTF.

This chain connects TRBV11-2 to TRBJ1-5; 11 positions match TRBD1. CDR1 SGHAT and CDR2 FQNNGV come from the germline V gene. This CDR3 is built from 13 residues. After removal of 5 bases from V and 6 bases from J, the junction contained 0 bases not matched to a gene. The CDR3 protein is CASSGTGGQPQHF. The CDR3 DNA follows: TGTGCCAGCAGCGGGACAGGGGGTCAGCCCCAGCATTTT.

V and J are TRBV5-8 and TRBJ2-3; 10 bases are shared with TRBD2. V dropped 2 bases and J dropped 1; count of bases not matched to a gene: 10. There are 18 residues in the CDR3. Germline CDR1 SGHTS, CDR2 YDEGEE. CDR3 region: CASSLGARLAGGTDTQYF. The CDR3 DNA is TGTGCCAGCAGCTTAGGCGCCCGGCTAGCGGGGGGCACAGATACGCAGTATTTT.

This chain connects TRBV18 to TRBJ1-5; D is unclear. Germline CDR1 reads KGHSH; CDR2 reads LQKENI. The V gene lost 6 bases and the J gene lost 2 bases, with 17 bases spanning the gap. CDR3 size: 16 residues. The CDR3, as DNA: TGTGCCAGCTCTGCCTTACGCGCGTGGGGCAATCAGCCCCAGCATTTT. Protein sequence: CASSALRAWGNQPQHF.

In its sample, this clone was seen a few times. This sequence joins TRBV28 and TRBJ1-2; 8 bases fit TRBD1. The CDR3 runs to 13 residues. With V trimmed by 7 bases and J by 2 bases, 3 bases remained unmatched. Germline V gene data show CDR1 as MDHEN and CDR2 as SYDVKM. The CDR3 bases are TGTGCCAGCATTCCAGGGGGCAACTATGGCTACACCTTC. Encoded protein: CASIPGGNYGYTF.

This rearrangement joins TRBV7-9 to TRBJ2-1; TRBD2 matches at 7 bases. The germline V gene encodes CDR1 SEHNR and CDR2 FQNEAQ (reference sequence). CDR3 length equals 16 residues. With V trimmed by 5 bases and J by 6 bases, 13 bases remained unmatched. DNA of the CDR3: TGTGCCAGCAGCCCTCCTGGGGCGGGAGTGATCAATGAGCAGTTCTTC. Translated: CASSPPGAGVINEQFF.

The chain uses TRBV7-9 and TRBJ1-6; no clear D. From germline, CDR1 is SEHNR and CDR2 FQNEAQ (reference sequence). The V end was cut by 6 bases, the J end by 10 bases, with 19 bases between. This CDR3 spans 15 amino acids. The CDR3 reads CASSSNTGASSPLHF. The CDR3 DNA follows: TGTGCCAGCAGTTCGAACACGGGAGCCAGCTCACCCCTCCACTTT.

The gene calls are TRBV7-9 and TRBJ2-7; D might be TRBD2 (5 bases). There are 12 residues in the CDR3. V lost 4 bases and J 5 bases, leaving 9 bases between the germline ends. Germline values: CDR1 SEHNR, CDR2 FQNEAQ (reference sequence). The DNA for the CDR3 is TGTGCCAGCAGCTCAACTAGGAACGAGCAGTACTTC. Translation gives CASSSTRNEQYF.

The gene calls are TRBV4-3 and TRBJ2-1; D gene uncertain. V lost 0 bases, J lost 8 bases, and 11 bases lay in between. This CDR3 comprises 14 residues. Germline CDR1 and CDR2: LGHNA and YSLEER. DNA of the CDR3: TGCGCCAGCAGCCAAGATACCAGTATGGATGAGCAGTTCTTC. As protein: CASSQDTSMDEQFF.

V usage is TRBV4-2 and J usage is TRBJ2-7; D possibly corresponds to TRBD1 (5 bases). V lost 0 bases and J lost 2, with 8 bases in between. The CDR3 has 14 residues. Germline loops: CDR1 LGHNA, CDR2 YNFKEQ. The CDR3 region is CASSQDPGTYEQYF. DNA of the CDR3: TGTGCCAGCAGCCAAGATCCAGGGACCTACGAGCAGTACTTC.

The chain employs TRBV6-1 and TRBJ2-1; TRBD1 agrees at 9 bases. Germline V gene lookup returns CDR1 MNHNS and CDR2 SASEGT. The CDR3 covers 16 residues. The junction had 14 bases not matched to a gene; V was cut back by 5 bases and J by 9 bases. The DNA for the CDR3 is TGTGCCAGCAGTAAAGGGACAGGGCTTGGGGGAGGTGAGCAGTTCTTC. Protein sequence: CASSKGTGLGGGEQFF.

The chain couples TRBV7-2 to TRBJ1-4; weak D call: TRBD1 (6 bases). V shed 1 base and J shed 8 bases, with 14 bases lying between them. In germline, CDR1 is SGHTA, CDR2 FQGNSA. The length of the CDR3 is 15 residues. As DNA, the CDR3 is TGTGCCAGCAGCTTAGTAGGGACATTAAGAGAAAAACTGTTTTTT. This translates into CASSLVGTLREKLFF.

CDR3 protein: CASSVYQNSYEQYF. CDR3 in DNA: TGTGCCAGCAGCGTATACCAGAACTCCTACGAGCAGTACTTC. The chain carries TRBV9 and TRBJ2-7; D remains ambiguous. This CDR3 has 14 amino acids. In germline, CDR1 is SGDLS, CDR2 YYNGEE. The V gene lost 1 base and the J gene lost 0 bases, with 8 bases spanning the gap. The full variable domain, rest sourced from reference TRBV9 and TRBJ2-7, is DSGVTQTPKHLITATGQRVTLRCSPRSGDLSVYWYQQSLDQGLQFLIQYYNGEERAKGNILERFSAQQFPDLHSELNLSSLELGDSALYFCASSVYQNSYEQYFGPGTRLTVT.

The V and J genes are TRBV9 and TRBJ1-1; D not resolved. The CDR3 spans 13 residues. V was shortened by 3 bases and J by 4 bases, with 10 bases between the two germline ends. The germline CDR1 and CDR2 sequences are SGDLS and YYNGEE. The CDR3 region has the DNA TGTGCCAGCAGCGATCTCAGGTCCACTGAAGCTTTCTTT. As protein: CASSDLRSTEAFF. The complete variable domain, with remaining parts taken from reference TRBV9 and TRBJ1-1, reads DSGVTQTPKHLITATGQRVTLRCSPRSGDLSVYWYQQSLDQGLQFLIQYYNGEERAKGNILERFSAQQFPDLHSELNLSSLELGDSALYFCASSDLRSTEAFFGQGTRLTVV.